One sample yielded the 10 T cell receptor beta chains listed below, sequenced in a study of cytomegalovirus exposure and HLA in healthy donors. 13 Jbeta primers and 60 Vbeta primers were used for the PCR. Only in-frame clones appear in the TCRdb table, and some are missing; sequencing was by immunoSEQ multiplex PCR. The sample has roughly 140,000 clones, approximately 80% seen once. What was sequenced was PBMCs. The receptors were gathered from a boy aged 2 to 9 in good health and CMV-seronegative.

The chain joins TRBV5-4 to TRBJ2-2, with 7 nucleotides matching TRBD2. Trimming at V came to 2 bases and at J to 6 bases, leaving 7 bases not matched to a gene. The CDR3 is 15 amino acids. Germline V lookup: CDR1 SGHNT, CDR2 YYREEE (reference sequence). CDR3: CASSFVRGSPGELFF. The CDR3 nucleotides read TGTGCCAGCAGCTTTGTTCGCGGGAGTCCCGGGGAGCTGTTTTTT. Full variable domain (missing parts from reference TRBV5-4 and TRBJ2-2): ETGVTQSPTHLIKTRGQQVTLRCSSQSGHNTVSWYQQALGQGPQFIFQYYREEENGRGNFPPRFSGLQFPNYSSELNVNALELDDSALYLCASSFVRGSPGELFFGEGSRLTVL.

This chain connects TRBV27 to TRBJ1-5; D possibly corresponds to TRBD1 (6 bases). Germline lookup yields CDR1 MNHEY and CDR2 SMNVEV (reference sequence). The CDR3 totals 15 residues. The V end was cut by 2 bases, the J end by 6 bases, with 14 bases between. CDR3 DNA: TGTGCCAGCAGTTTAGGGCAGGGGTTCGGTCAGCCCCAGCATTTT. This sequence encodes CASSLGQGFGQPQHF.

The chain has TRBV27 and TRBJ2-1; TRBD2 matches at 12 bases. CDR1 MNHEY and CDR2 SMNVEV come from the germline V gene (reference sequence). The CDR3 has 19 amino acids. V shed 4 bases and J 2 bases; nucleotides not matched to a gene: 12. CDR3 sequence reads: CASSYPSGRDRNPYNEQFF. The DNA of the CDR3 is TGTGCCAGCAGTTACCCTAGCGGGAGGGATAGGAATCCCTACAATGAGCAGTTCTTC.

Concerning this clone: Compared with germline, one end of the junction differs, possibly owing to a read error. V usage is TRBV7-8 and J usage is TRBJ2-7; TRBD1 agrees at 10 bases. The CDR3 is 14 residues long. Germline lookup yields CDR1 SGHVS and CDR2 FQNEAQ. CDR3 in DNA: TGTGCCAGCAGCTTAGGTCGGACAGGGGGGGGGCTGGACTTC. It specifies CASSLGRTGGGLDF.

The rearrangement joins TRBV4-1 to TRBJ1-5; TRBD1 matches 9 bases. The J segment lost 6 bases and the V segment lost 4 bases, leaving 22 bases of the junction unmatched. Germline values: CDR1 MGHRA, CDR2 YSYEKL. This CDR3 has 20 residues. CDR3 sequence reads: CASSRLCFGQGLFLCQPQHF. Written as DNA, the CDR3 is TGCGCCAGCAGCCGTCTCTGTTTCGGACAGGGGTTATTTCTGTGTCAGCCCCAGCATTTT.

This rearrangement joins TRBV11-3 to TRBJ1-3; D is unclear. Germline V gene data show CDR1 as SGHNT and CDR2 as YENEEA. The CDR3 contains 17 residues. V lost 3 bases and J 0 bases, leaving 15 bases between the germline ends. CDR3 in amino acids: CASSFILSGDSGNTIYF. Here the CDR3 DNA reads TGTGCCAGCAGCTTTATTTTGTCCGGAGACTCTGGAAACACCATATATTTT.

The V gene is TRBV7-2, the J gene TRBJ2-1; 12 bases are a match to TRBD2. V lost 1 base to trimming and J lost 7 bases; unmatched junction nucleotides: 2. The length of the CDR3 is 15 residues. Germline CDR1 and CDR2: SGHTA and FQGNSA. The CDR3 region is CASSLGTSGINEQFF. In DNA, the CDR3 is TGTGCCAGCAGCTTAGGGACTAGCGGGATAAATGAGCAGTTCTTC.

This chain connects TRBV18 to TRBJ2-7; TRBD2 is a possible D gene (5 bases). This CDR3 contains 15 residues. Germline CDR1 KGHSH, CDR2 LQKENI. V shed 3 bases and J shed 1 base, with 13 bases lying between them. Here the CDR3 DNA reads TGTGCCAGCTCACCGGGTTTGGAGGATTCCTACGAGCAGTACTTC. Its protein product is CASSPGLEDSYEQYF.

This clone was picked up one time. CDR3: CASSRGQGSEKLFF. The CDR3 DNA follows: TGTGCCAGCTCACGAGGTCAGGGAAGTGAAAAACTGTTTTTT. The V call is TRBV18, the J call TRBJ1-4; D is possibly TRBD1 (5 bases). The V and J ends lost 4 bases and 7 bases respectively, with 13 bases between them. Germline V gives CDR1 KGHSH, CDR2 LQKENI. The CDR3 length is 14 residues.

V and J are TRBV10-3 and TRBJ2-7, with 8 bases aligning to TRBD2. The J segment lost 2 bases and the V segment lost 6 bases, leaving 9 bases of the junction unmatched. The CDR3 is made up of 15 amino acids. From germline, CDR1 is ENHRY and CDR2 SYGVKD. CDR3 region: CAISREGPPAYEQYF. The CDR3 bases are TGTGCCATCAGCCGGGAGGGCCCCCCGGCCTACGAGCAGTACTTC.